These T cell receptor beta chains were read from a single sample in a study of PD-1 blockade in mismatch repair-deficient tumors. The assay was immunoSEQ multiplex PCR, and TCRdb's table has in-frame clones only and misses some. The table has about 79,000 clones, approximately 81% seen once. This specimen was peripheral blood, taken 44 weeks after starting pembrolizumab. The receptors were gathered from an adult with mismatch repair-deficient cancer. Both conserved end residues are part of each CDR3. The order of the fields is CDR3 length, D gene, V gene, J gene, clone size, CDR3 DNA, CDR3 protein. D genes are given only for firm matches. Expanded clones are given a class, and other clones once, few, many or no size at all.

14	-	TRBV2	TRBJ1-2	few	TGTGCCAGCAGTAGGGACATGGGTAGCTATGGCTACACCTTC	CASSRDMGSYGYTF
14	TRBD2	TRBV7-2	TRBJ2-7	-	TGTGCCAGCAGCTTCCTTGCGGGAGTGGGGGAGCAGTACTTC	CASSFLAGVGEQYF
13	TRBD2	TRBV10-3	TRBJ2-2	-	TGTGCCACGGGACTAGCGGGCGCCGGGGAGCTGTTTTTT	CATGLAGAGELFF
12	TRBD1	TRBV19	TRBJ1-2	once	TGTGCCAGTAGTGGACAGGGTTTTGACTACACCTTC	CASSGQGFDYTF
15	TRBD1	TRBV9	TRBJ1-1	-	TGTGCCAGCAGCGGAGGGACAGGGGGCAGGGCTGAAGCTTTCTTT	CASSGGTGGRAEAFF
14	-	TRBV6-1	TRBJ1-5	-	TGTGCCAGCTCCTACAGGGCGGGCAATCAGCCCCAGCATTTT	CASSYRAGNQPQHF
15	TRBD2	TRBV7-7	TRBJ2-5	-	TGTGCTAGCAGCCTCGGGACTAGCGGGCGGCAGACCCAGTACTTC	CASSLGTSGRQTQYF
14	-	TRBV4-3	TRBJ2-7	-	TGCGCCAGCAGCCAAGGTCTTAGCTCCTACGAGCAGTACTTC	CASSQGLSSYEQYF
16	TRBD2	TRBV6-5	TRBJ2-1	few	TGTGCCAGCAGTTACTCGGTAGCGGGAGAGTACAATGAGCAGTTCTTC	CASSYSVAGEYNEQFF
15	-	TRBV7-2	TRBJ2-7	-	TGTGCCAGCAGCACCGGACAGCTCGGTCGCTACGAGCAGTACTTC	CASSTGQLGRYEQYF
16	TRBD2	TRBV11-2	TRBJ2-3	-	TGTGCCAGCAGCCCCGATAGCGGGAGGACCCGAGATACGCAGTATTTT	CASSPDSGRTRDTQYF
14	-	TRBV5-1	TRBJ1-4	-	TGCGCCAGCAGCTTGGGACCCTTCGGGGAAAAACTGTTTTTT	CASSLGPFGEKLFF
14	TRBD2	TRBV7-9	TRBJ2-7	-	TGTGCCAGCAGGGCAGCGGGAGGGCCCAACGAGCAGTACTTC	CASRAAGGPNEQYF
14	-	TRBV7-9	TRBJ2-7	-	TGTGCCAGCAGAGAAGACAGGCACTCCTACGAGCAGTACTTC	CASREDRHSYEQYF
15	-	TRBV19	TRBJ1-5	once	TGTGCCAGTACCCAAACGGACAGTTGGTATCAGCCCCAGCATTTT	CASTQTDSWYQPQHF
16	TRBD1	TRBV7-9	TRBJ2-7	-	TGTGCCAGCAGCCTGTACCGGGGACAGGGGATTGGGGAGCAGTACTTC	CASSLYRGQGIGEQYF
14	TRBD2	TRBV6-6	TRBJ2-5	-	TGTGCCAGCAGATCCGGACTAGCGGGAGGATCCCAGTACTTC	CASRSGLAGGSQYF
14	-	TRBV11-2	TRBJ2-2	-	TGTGCCAGCAGCTTACGGGGGGCGGTCGGGGAGCTGTTTTTT	CASSLRGAVGELFF
15	TRBD1	TRBV5-8	TRBJ2-3	once	TGTGCCAGCAGCTTTGGACAGGGGATCGCAGATACGCAGTATTTT	CASSFGQGIADTQYF
16	TRBD1	TRBV4-1	TRBJ2-1	-	TGCGCCAGCAGCCTGCCCGGGACAGGTACCTACAATGAGCAGTTCTTC	CASSLPGTGTYNEQFF
14	-	TRBV29-1	TRBJ1-2	-	TGCAGCGTTGATTTGGAGAGCACCAGCTATGGCTACACCTTC	CSVDLESTSYGYTF
13	-	TRBV19	TRBJ2-7	-	TGTGCCAGTAGTACGGCTTTGCGAGGCGAGCAGTACTTC	CASSTALRGEQYF
13	-	TRBV5-6	TRBJ2-7	-	TGTGCCAGCAGCTTGGTGGCTAGTGGGGAGCAGTACTTC	CASSLVASGEQYF
14	-	TRBV5-8	TRBJ2-1	-	TGTGCCAGCAGCTCACCGTTGATCAGGCAAATGAGGTTCTTC	CASSSPLIRQMRFF
17	-	TRBV7-3	TRBJ1-1	few	TGTGCCAGCAGCCCGGGTCCGGGGCAGGGGACGGGCACTGAAGCTTTCTTT	CASSPGPGQGTGTEAFF
12	-	TRBV5-6	TRBJ2-1	-	TGTGCCAGCAGTTTAGCGGCGGCTATCCAGTTCTTC	CASSLAAAIQFF
15	-	TRBV9	TRBJ2-1	-	TGTGCCAGCAGCTTATCGGGACACGGTTACAATGAGCAGTTCTTC	CASSLSGHGYNEQFF
16	TRBD1	TRBV9	TRBJ2-1	-	TGTGCCAGCAGCGACGCCGCCGGGACAGGGTTGAATGAGCAGTTCTTC	CASSDAAGTGLNEQFF
12	-	TRBV5-4	TRBJ2-7	-	TGTGCCAGCAGCTCCACAGGCTACGAGCAGTACTTC	CASSSTGYEQYF
15	TRBD2	TRBV11-3	TRBJ2-1	-	TGTGCCAGCACCCTAGCGGGAGGGCCGGGGAATGAGCAGTTCTTC	CASTLAGGPGNEQFF
13	-	TRBV13	TRBJ2-7	-	TGTGCCAGCAGCGGACTTTCAGGGATCGAGCAGTACTTC	CASSGLSGIEQYF
13	-	TRBV7-8	TRBJ2-2	-	TGTGCCAGCAGCTTAGTGGGGTCCGGGGAGCTGTTTTTT	CASSLVGSGELFF
13	-	TRBV6-1	TRBJ2-5	medium-sized	TGTGCCAGCAGTGTGGGTTACCAAGAGACCCAGTACTTC	CASSVGYQETQYF
17	TRBD2	TRBV5-6	TRBJ2-3	-	TGTGCCAGCAGCCCGCGGGCTAGCGGGAGCAGCACAGATACGCAGTATTTT	CASSPRASGSSTDTQYF
14	TRBD1	TRBV5-1	TRBJ1-1	-	TGCGCCAGCAGCTTTACACAGGGGAGAACTGAAGCTTTCTTT	CASSFTQGRTEAFF
14	TRBD2	TRBV7-8	TRBJ2-1	-	TGTGCCAGCAGATCGGGACTAGCGGGAGTAGTGCAGTTCTTC	CASRSGLAGVVQFF
17	-	TRBV5-1	TRBJ1-1	-	TGCGCCAGCAGCTGGGGGGACGCGACGGGGTGGAACACTGAAGCTTTCTTT	CASSWGDATGWNTEAFF
16	TRBD2	TRBV5-4	TRBJ2-2	-	TGTGCCAGCAGCTTGAGGCCTAGCGGGACCACCGGGGAGCTGTTTTTT	CASSLRPSGTTGELFF
14	-	TRBV5-1	TRBJ1-2	few	TGCGCCAGCAGCGCCCAGACAGGCCACTATGGCTACACCTTC	CASSAQTGHYGYTF
13	TRBD1	TRBV9	TRBJ1-2	-	TGTGCCAGCAGCCTAGACAGGGACTATGGCTACACCTTC	CASSLDRDYGYTF
14	-	TRBV5-6	TRBJ1-2	-	TGTGCCAGCAGCCTAAGACCGGGGGGGTATGGCTACACCTTC	CASSLRPGGYGYTF
14	-	TRBV5-1	TRBJ2-3	-	TGCGCCAGCAGCTTGGCCACTAGCAGGGATACGCAGTATTTT	CASSLATSRDTQYF
16	-	TRBV11-3	TRBJ2-1	-	TGTGCCAGCAGCCCTCAAAGCGGTAGCTCCTACAATGAGCAGTTCTTC	CASSPQSGSSYNEQFF
11	-	TRBV20-1	TRBJ2-7	-	TGCAGTGCTAGGAGAGACATGGAGCAGTACTTC	CSARRDMEQYF
12	-	TRBV11-3	TRBJ1-1	-	TGTGCCAGCAGCCTTGAGGGGGTTGAAGCTTTCTTT	CASSLEGVEAFF
13	-	TRBV30	TRBJ1-4	-	TGTGCCTGCACAGCGGCAACTAATGAAAAACTGTTTTTT	CACTAATNEKLFF
11	-	TRBV7-8	TRBJ2-1	-	TGTGCCAGCACGTGGTTGAATGAGCAGTTCTTC	CASTWLNEQFF
15	-	TRBV27	TRBJ1-1	-	TGTGCCAGCAGTCCCCTCCAAGGGGCCGTCACTGAAGCTTTCTTT	CASSPLQGAVTEAFF